These 31 T cell receptor beta chains originate from one sample sequenced in a study of immune characterization of retroperitoneal liposarcoma. TCRdb reprocessed the PCR reads with MiXCR, giving one entry per CDR3 protein. The repertoire has approximately 11,000 distinct CDR3 sequences, 22% of them found once; the top ten carry approximately 9%. Input material: blood. The receptors were gathered from a female donor with retroperitoneal liposarcoma.

This clonotype was seen a few times. The V call is TRBV5-1, the J call TRBJ1-1; 7 bases line up with TRBD1. The J segment lost 5 bases and the V segment lost 3 bases, leaving 4 bases of the junction unmatched. Germline V gene data show CDR1 as SGHRS and CDR2 as YFSETQ. This CDR3 comprises 13 residues. Here the CDR3 reads CASSSGQVTEAFF. CDR3 in DNA: TGCGCCAGCAGCTCAGGACAGGTAACTGAAGCTTTCTTT.

This clonotype came up many times. The chain links TRBV10-1 to TRBJ2-1, with TRBD2 matching 11 bases. CDR3 length: 16 residues. Germline lookup yields CDR1 WNHNN and CDR2 SYGVQD (reference sequence). V lost 2 bases and J lost 4; bases outside the gene matches: 4. Written as DNA, the CDR3 is TGCGCCAGCAGTGAGGAGGGGACTAGCGGATACAATGAGCAGTTCTTC. Encoded protein: CASSEEGTSGYNEQFF.

The rearrangement links TRBV4-1 to TRBJ2-5; D may be TRBD2 (6 bases). Germline assignment: CDR1 MGHRA and CDR2 YSYEKL. The V end lost 5 bases, the J end lost 4 bases, and 11 bases lay between the germline ends. The CDR3 totals 13 residues. The CDR3 sequence: CASSRGLRETQYF. The CDR3 DNA reads TGCGCCAGCAGCAGGGGACTCAGAGAGACCCAGTACTTC.

This clonotype is medium-sized within its sample. The rearrangement links TRBV6-1 to TRBJ2-3; TRBD2 is a possible D gene (6 bases). Trimming pared 6 bases from V and 4 bases from J, leaving 14 bases between. The CDR3 contains 14 residues. Germline V lookup: CDR1 MNHNS, CDR2 SASEGT. In DNA form, the CDR3 reads TGTGCCAGCAGCCCCGGGGCTAGCGCAGATACGCAGTATTTT. Translating gives CASSPGASADTQYF.

Only a few counts were recorded for this clonotype. The rearrangement joins TRBV7-3 to TRBJ2-1; tentatively, D is TRBD2 (6 bases). Germline lookup yields CDR1 SGHTA and CDR2 FQGTGA. The CDR3 is made up of 17 amino acids. V was trimmed by 1 base and J by 2 bases, leaving 15 bases between them. The CDR3 DNA reads as TGTGCCAGCAGCTTAATTCTGCCCGGGAGTACCTACAATGAGCAGTTCTTC. It translates to CASSLILPGSTYNEQFF.

This clonotype has at least ten counts. This chain connects TRBV6-1 to TRBJ1-1; possible D gene TRBD1, 5 bases. The V end lost 7 bases, the J end lost 2 bases, and 8 bases lay between the germline ends. This CDR3 has 12 amino acids. Germline-derived CDR1 and CDR2 are MNHNS and SASEGT. The CDR3 loop is CASTDRNTEAFF. The CDR3 nucleotides read TGTGCCAGCACCGACAGAAACACTGAAGCTTTCTTT.

This clonotype was seen a handful of times. This chain links TRBV5-1 with TRBJ2-2; perhaps TRBD2 as D (5 bases). V was cut by 4 bases and J by 7 bases, with 11 bases left in between. This CDR3 has 13 amino acids. Germline V gene data show CDR1 as SGHRS and CDR2 as YFSETQ. The CDR3 sequence: CASSVTEDGELFF. The CDR3 bases are TGCGCCAGCAGCGTGACGGAGGACGGGGAGCTGTTTTTT.

This clonotype showed up just a few times. The genes are TRBV6-5 and TRBJ2-5; 8 bases agree with TRBD1. Trimming removed 4 bases from V and 5 bases from J; junction bases left unmatched: 0. This CDR3 region has 12 residues. Germline V gene data show CDR1 as MNHEY and CDR2 as SVGAGI. The CDR3 bases are TGTGCCAGCAGTTGGGACAGGGAGACCCAGTACTTC. The encoded protein is CASSWDRETQYF.

This clonotype was detected many times. V usage is TRBV6-1 and J usage is TRBJ1-4; TRBD1 matches 9 bases. The CDR3 is 14 amino acids. V lost 4 bases, J lost 11 bases, and 8 bases stayed unmatched. CDR1 MNHNS and CDR2 SASEGT come from the germline V gene. The CDR3 sequence is CASSVTDRGWKLFF. Here the CDR3 DNA reads TGTGCCAGCAGTGTTACGGACAGGGGTTGGAAACTGTTTTTT.

Worth noting for this clonotype: This may arise from a read error, as a much more abundant clone is one base away. J is TRBJ2-4 and V is TRBV11-3; 13 nucleotides match TRBD2. This CDR3 has 15 residues. J was trimmed by 13 bases and V by 5 bases; bases with no gene match: 11. Germline-derived CDR1 and CDR2 are SGHNT and YENEEA. The CDR3 here is CASSRGTSGNNEQYF. The CDR3 bases are TGTGCCAGCAGCCGGGGGACTAGCGGGAACAATGAGCAGTACTTC.

This chain uses TRBV6-1 with TRBJ2-3; D is ambiguous. Germline values: CDR1 MNHNS, CDR2 SASEGT. V shed 1 base and J shed 4 bases, with 3 bases lying between them. The CDR3 is made up of 12 amino acids. CDR3 region: CASSEVADTQYF. As DNA, the CDR3 is TGTGCCAGCAGTGAAGTCGCAGATACGCAGTATTTT.

This clonotype is medium-sized in the sample. V is TRBV10-1 and J is TRBJ2-1, with 14 bases aligning to TRBD2. The CDR3 has 17 amino acids. J lost 9 bases, V lost 8 bases, and 15 bases had no gene match. Germline V gene data show CDR1 as WNHNN and CDR2 as SYGVQD (reference sequence). This chain's CDR3 is CASDTTGTSGRFIEQFF. The CDR3 region has the DNA TGCGCCAGCGATACAACCGGGACTAGCGGGAGATTCATTGAGCAGTTCTTC.

The rearrangement links TRBV5-1 to TRBJ2-7; D unclear. The CDR3 consists of 11 residues. The germline V gene has CDR1 SGHRS and CDR2 YFSETQ. V lost 3 bases and J 3 bases, leaving 4 bases between the germline ends. The CDR3 coding sequence is TGCGCCAGCAGCTCAAACTACGAGCAGTACTTC. Encoded protein: CASSSNYEQYF.

The gene calls are TRBV4-3 and TRBJ2-1; 9 bases agree with TRBD1. The DNA end is a closer match to TRBJ2-7, so the J assignment may be wrong. Looked up from germline, CDR1 is LGHNA and CDR2 is YSLEER. This CDR3 contains 15 residues. The CDR3 spells CASSRDRGDAYEQYF. The CDR3, as DNA: TGCGCCAGCAGCCGCGACAGGGGGGACGCCTACGAGCAGTACTTC.

CDR3 in DNA: TGTGCCAGCAGCTTACGCCCTCTGTTCGAGCAGTACTTC. Translation: CASSLRPLFEQYF. The chain links TRBV7-2 to TRBJ2-1; D gene ambiguous. The J call is doubtful: the DNA matches TRBJ2-7 better. The CDR3 spans 13 residues. CDR1 SGHTA and CDR2 FQGNSA come from the germline V gene.

This clonotype came up many times. This chain links TRBV11-3 with TRBJ2-5; the match to TRBD2 covers 9 bases. CDR3 length equals 17 residues. CDR1 SGHNT and CDR2 YENEEA come from the germline V gene. The V and J ends lost 5 bases and 4 bases, in that order; junction bases with no gene match: 14. CDR3 in amino acids: CASSRGGGSGSAETQYF. The CDR3, as DNA: TGTGCCAGCAGCCGAGGGGGGGGTAGCGGGAGTGCAGAGACCCAGTACTTC. Full variable domain (outside the CDR3, taken from reference TRBV11-3 and TRBJ2-5): EAGVVQSPRYKIIEKKQPVAFWCNPISGHNTLYWYLQNLGQGPELLIRYENEEAVDDSQLPKDRFSAERLKGVDSTLKIQPAELGDSAVYLCASSRGGGSGSAETQYFGPGTRLLVL.

This clonotype is classed as medium-sized. The chain carries TRBV11-3 and TRBJ2-1; TRBD2 matches 12 bases. V lost 5 bases and J lost 7; bases outside the gene matches: 12. The CDR3 is made up of 17 amino acids. Germline lookup yields CDR1 SGHNT and CDR2 YENEEA. The CDR3 loop reads CASSAAPTSGRLNEQFF. The DNA for the CDR3 is TGTGCCAGCAGCGCGGCCCCGACTAGCGGGAGATTGAATGAGCAGTTCTTC.

Details on this clonotype: Given a much more abundant clone one base away, this may be a read error. The chain links TRBV12-3 or TRBV12-4 to TRBJ2-1, with TRBD2 matching 16 bases. J lost 12 bases, V lost 10 bases, and 9 bases had no gene match. CDR3 length equals 14 residues. The CDR3 here is CANSQGLAGGSQFF. The CDR3 bases are TGTGCCAACAGCCAGGGACTAGCGGGAGGGTCGCAGTTCTTC.

In its sample, this clonotype was seen a few times. The rearrangement uses TRBV28 and TRBJ1-1; D not certain. The CDR3 sequence is 15 residues long. Germline assignment: CDR1 MDHEN and CDR2 SYDVKM. The germline V and J ends were trimmed by 5 bases and 1 base, with 14 bases remaining between them. This chain's CDR3 is CASSTIRWPNTEAFF. CDR3 DNA: TGTGCCAGCAGTACGATCAGGTGGCCGAACACTGAAGCTTTCTTT.

J is TRBJ2-2 and V is TRBV7-2; 8 bases are shared with TRBD1. This CDR3 comprises 16 residues. Germline values: CDR1 SGHTA, CDR2 FQGNSA. V gave up 5 bases and J gave up 4 bases; unmatched junction bases: 9. As DNA, the CDR3 is TGTGCCAGCAGCCCGAGAAGTGGACAGGGCACCGGGGAGCTGTTTTTT. Amino acids: CASSPRSGQGTGELFF. Full variable domain (outside the CDR3, taken from reference TRBV7-2 and TRBJ2-2): GAGVSQSPSNKVTEKGKDVELRCDPISGHTALYWYRQSLGQGLEFLIYFQGNSAPDKSGLPSDRFSAERTGGSVSTLTIQRTQQEDSAVYLCASSPRSGQGTGELFFGEGSRLTVL.

V and J are TRBV6-6 and TRBJ1-5, with 9 bases that match TRBD1. V trimming: 6 bases; J trimming: 2 bases; junction bases outside the gene matches: 17. CDR3 size: 19 residues. Germline CDR1 is MNHNY and CDR2 is SVGAGI (reference sequence). The CDR3 reads CASRGYDRTGEIGNQPQHF. The DNA for the CDR3 is TGTGCCAGCAGGGGCTACGACAGGACAGGGGAGATCGGCAATCAGCCCCAGCATTTT.

The V gene is TRBV4-1, the J gene TRBJ2-1; D is possibly TRBD1 or TRBD2 (5 bases each). The V gene's germline CDR1 is MGHRA and CDR2 YSYEKL. Trimming left V 6 bases short and J 10 bases short, with 25 bases between. This CDR3 comprises 16 residues. The CDR3 protein is CASRPGATGALGEQFF. CDR3 in DNA: TGCGCCAGCAGACCCGGGGCCACCGGGGCGCTTGGGGAGCAGTTCTTC.

This chain links TRBV12-3 or TRBV12-4 with TRBJ1-6; maybe TRBD1 (6 bases). Trimming shortened V by 4 bases and J by 10 bases, and 11 bases separated the two germline ends. The CDR3 loop spans 13 amino acids. CDR3 residues: CASSSGAFSPLHF. CDR3 bases: TGTGCCAGCAGTTCAGGGGCGTTCTCACCCCTCCACTTT.

This clonotype was counted ten times or more. The gene calls are TRBV12-3 or TRBV12-4 and TRBJ2-3; TRBD2 might be the D (5 bases). V lost 4 bases to trimming and J lost 10 bases, with 9 bases between them. The CDR3 has 11 residues. The CDR3 nucleotides read TGTGCCAGCAGTTCGACGGGGTCGCAGTATTTT. Its protein is CASSSTGSQYF.

The genes are TRBV5-1 and TRBJ1-4; D gene uncertain. Per the germline V gene, CDR1 is SGHRS and CDR2 is YFSETQ. Trimming shortened V by 4 bases and J by 4 bases, and 11 bases separated the two germline ends. The CDR3 covers 14 residues. This CDR3 reads CASSPTQSNEKLFF. The CDR3 nucleotides read TGCGCCAGCAGCCCCACACAGAGTAATGAAAAACTGTTTTTT.

This clonotype was detected only a few times. The CDR3 DNA follows: TGTGCCATCAGTGAGTCGGTTAGGGTGAATGACGAGCAGTACTTC. Residues: CAISESVRVNDEQYF. This chain links TRBV10-3 with TRBJ2-7, with D unclear. The CDR3 loop spans 15 amino acids. Trimming took off 0 bases at V and 5 bases at J, with 14 bases between the two ends. CDR1 ENHRY and CDR2 SYGVKD come from the germline V gene.

Remarks on this clonotype: A read error may be the cause here, since a much bigger clone is one base away. The chain couples TRBV27 to TRBJ2-1; 9 bases map to TRBD1. Trimming took 6 bases from V and 10 from J; bases not matched to a gene: 10. Germline assignment: CDR1 MNHEY and CDR2 SMNVEV (reference sequence). This CDR3 is 14 amino acids long. CDR3 DNA sequence: TGTGCCAGCAGCGGACAGGGGAACCGCTACGAGCAGTTCTTC. This gives the protein CASSGQGNRYEQFF.

The chain carries TRBV5-1 and TRBJ2-5; tentative D call: TRBD1 (5 bases). The germline V and J ends were trimmed by 3 bases and 5 bases, with 17 bases remaining between them. This CDR3 contains 15 residues. Germline lookup yields CDR1 SGHRS and CDR2 YFSETQ. The CDR3 bases are TGCGCCAGCAGCTCCGGCAGGGCCCCTCGGGAGACCCAGTACTTC. Translation gives CASSSGRAPRETQYF.

This clonotype is deemed medium-sized. The chain couples TRBV6-5 to TRBJ2-3; 8 positions match TRBD2. Germline lookup yields CDR1 MNHEY and CDR2 SVGAGI. Trimming removed 2 bases from V and 3 bases from J; junction bases left unmatched: 4. CDR3 length: 15 residues. The CDR3 DNA sequence: TGTGCCAGCAGTTACAGAGCGGGAGATACAGATACGCAGTATTTT. Translation gives CASSYRAGDTDTQYF.

The chain recombines TRBV12-3 or TRBV12-4 with TRBJ2-4; D possibly corresponds to TRBD2 (6 bases). The CDR3 loop spans 15 amino acids. Trimming pared 4 bases from V and 5 bases from J, leaving 15 bases between. The CDR3 spells CASSSVRRRENIQYF. In nucleotides, the CDR3 is TGTGCCAGCAGTTCGGTTCGGAGGAGGGAAAACATTCAGTACTTC.

This clonotype was seen repeatedly, ten times or more. CDR3 residues: CASSLALAGVETQYF. Written as DNA, the CDR3 is TGTGCCAGCAGCTTAGCCCTAGCGGGAGTAGAGACCCAGTACTTC. The V gene is TRBV11-3, the J gene TRBJ2-5; 10 bases fit TRBD2. The CDR3 length is 15 residues. V trimming: 1 base; J trimming: 4 bases; junction bases outside the gene matches: 3. The V gene's germline CDR1 is SGHNT and CDR2 YENEEA.